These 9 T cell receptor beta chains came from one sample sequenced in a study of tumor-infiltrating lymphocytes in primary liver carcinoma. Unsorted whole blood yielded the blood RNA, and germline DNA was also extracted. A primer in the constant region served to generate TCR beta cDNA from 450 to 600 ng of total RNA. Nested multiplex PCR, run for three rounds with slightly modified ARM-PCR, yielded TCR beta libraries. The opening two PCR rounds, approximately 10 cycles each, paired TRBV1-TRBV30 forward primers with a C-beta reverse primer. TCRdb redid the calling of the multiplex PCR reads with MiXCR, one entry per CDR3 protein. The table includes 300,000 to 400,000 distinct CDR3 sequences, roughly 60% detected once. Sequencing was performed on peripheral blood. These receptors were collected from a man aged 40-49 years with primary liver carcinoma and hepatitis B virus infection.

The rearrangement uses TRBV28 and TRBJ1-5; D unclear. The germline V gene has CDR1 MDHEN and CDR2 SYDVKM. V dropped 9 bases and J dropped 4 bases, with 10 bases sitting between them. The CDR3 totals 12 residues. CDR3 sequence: CASDLLNQPQHF. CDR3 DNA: TGTGCCAGTGACCTCTTGAATCAGCCCCAGCATTTT.

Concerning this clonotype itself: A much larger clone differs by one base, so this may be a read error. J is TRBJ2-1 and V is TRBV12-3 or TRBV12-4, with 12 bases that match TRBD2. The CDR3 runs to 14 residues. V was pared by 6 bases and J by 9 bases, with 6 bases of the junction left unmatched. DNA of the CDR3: TGTGCCAGCAGAGCTAGCGGGAGGGCCAGTGAGCAGTTCTTC. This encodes CASRASGRASEQFF.

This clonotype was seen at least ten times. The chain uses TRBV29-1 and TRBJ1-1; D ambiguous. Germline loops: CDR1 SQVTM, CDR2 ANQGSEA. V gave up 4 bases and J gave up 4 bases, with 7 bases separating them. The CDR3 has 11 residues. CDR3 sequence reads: CSVVPGTEAFF. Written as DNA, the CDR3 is TGCAGCGTTGTACCGGGCACTGAAGCTTTCTTT.

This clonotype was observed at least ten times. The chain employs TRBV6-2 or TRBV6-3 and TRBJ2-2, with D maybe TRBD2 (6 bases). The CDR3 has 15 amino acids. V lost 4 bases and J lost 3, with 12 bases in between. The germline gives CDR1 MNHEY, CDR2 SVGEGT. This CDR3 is CASSLGLGDTGELFF. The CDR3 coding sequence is TGTGCCAGCAGTTTGGGACTGGGGGACACCGGGGAGCTGTTTTTT.

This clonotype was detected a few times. DNA for the CDR3: TGTGCCAGCAGCCAAGATCGACGGGACCAGTTCAATCAGCCCCAGCATTTT. Translating it yields CASSQDRRDQFNQPQHF. This chain uses TRBV14 with TRBJ1-5; D perhaps matches TRBD1 (5 bases). Germline CDR1 is SGHDN and CDR2 is FVKESK. Trimming shortened V by 0 bases and J by 3 bases, and 15 bases separated the two germline ends. The CDR3 consists of 17 residues.

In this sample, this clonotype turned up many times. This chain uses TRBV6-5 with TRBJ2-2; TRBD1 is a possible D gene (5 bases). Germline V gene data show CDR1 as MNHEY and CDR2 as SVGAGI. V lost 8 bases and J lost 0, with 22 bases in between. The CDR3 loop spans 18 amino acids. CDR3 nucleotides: TGTGCCAGCCGCACAGGATCGCCCTGGGCTGCGAACACCGGGGAGCTGTTTTTT. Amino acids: CASRTGSPWAANTGELFF.

CDR3 sequence reads: CASSEPAVNVDTQYF. As DNA, the CDR3 is TGTGCCAGCAGTGAACCAGCGGTAAATGTAGATACGCAGTATTTT. The chain combines TRBV2 with TRBJ2-3; D possibly corresponds to TRBD2 (5 bases). The CDR3 is 15 amino acids. The germline V gene has CDR1 SNHLY and CDR2 FYNNEI. Trimming removed 2 bases at V and 5 bases at J, with 14 bases between.

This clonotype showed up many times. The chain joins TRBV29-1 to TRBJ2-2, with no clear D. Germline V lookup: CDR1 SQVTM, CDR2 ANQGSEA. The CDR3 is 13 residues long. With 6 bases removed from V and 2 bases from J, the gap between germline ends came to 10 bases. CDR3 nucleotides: TGCAGCGTCTCAAGGGATAACACCGGGGAGCTGTTTTTT. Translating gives CSVSRDNTGELFF.

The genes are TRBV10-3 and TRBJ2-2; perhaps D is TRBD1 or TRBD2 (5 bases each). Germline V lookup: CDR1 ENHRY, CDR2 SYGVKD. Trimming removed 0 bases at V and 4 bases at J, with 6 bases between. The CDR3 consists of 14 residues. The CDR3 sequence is CAISESGPTGELFF. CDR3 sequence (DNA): TGTGCCATCAGTGAGTCGGGACCCACCGGGGAGCTGTTTTTT.